This TCR beta chain was obtained from a study of blood T cell repertoires in COVID-19. Across the whole study: In each case, the material was cDNA or gDNA derived from T cells, B-cell-depleted T cells, or PBMCs.

This clone was recorded only once. The CDR3 totals 13 residues. The V gene lost 6 bases and the J gene lost 1 base, with 9 bases spanning the gap. Per the original data handling: Amplification with reference gene primers provided the estimates of nucleated cell counts. The repertoire was sequenced with immunoSEQ multiplex PCR; TCRdb's copy has only in-frame clones and lacks some. V and J calls and clone size are given by that table; D and trimming were obtained from the DNA. The data show under 110,000 clones, less than 85% seen once. The sequencing input was peripheral blood. The chain combines TRBV12-3 or TRBV12-4 with TRBJ1-1; D remains unclear. This receptor was identified in a woman aged 60-75 years with acute or convalescent COVID-19. The CDR3 nucleotides read TGTGCCAGCAGATCTCTTAGGAACACTGAAGCTTTCTTT. This translates into CASRSLRNTEAFF.